This T cell receptor beta chain was retrieved from a study of T cells in Graves' hyperthyroidism and ophthalmopathy. Points from the study as a whole: Through a model of 13 V-J features, ophthalmopathy was separated from stable hyperthyroidism. Clonotypes that were expanded in thyroid above 0.001 mostly appeared in blood too. Before onset, ophthalmopathy was predicted by the model a median roughly 6.8 months earlier.

Amplification yielded TCR beta CDR3 regions, with RNA transcripts as the source. A first-round RT-PCR of the TCR CDR3 used the HTBI primer set. TCRdb redid the calling of the multiplex PCR reads with MiXCR, one entry per CDR3 protein. In the table there are 730,000 or so distinct CDR3 sequences, around 20% of which are singletons. CDR1 DFQATT and CDR2 SNEGSKA come from the germline V gene (reference sequence). The CDR3 runs 13 residues. Trimming pared 2 bases from V and 6 bases from J, leaving 13 bases between. With regard to this clonotype: Its antigen is still unknown.

Exclusion followed for patients with uncontrolled infection, other autoimmune disease, pregnancy or lactation. This receptor was identified in a woman in her forties or fifties with Graves' hyperthyroidism that later progressed to Graves' ophthalmopathy. Sequences were obtained from blood. The chain carries TRBV20-1 and TRBJ1-1; D unresolved. In nucleotides, the CDR3 is TGCAGTGCTAGAAGATATTTCGTCGCTGAAGCTTTCTTT. Its protein product is CSARRYFVAEAFF.